The clone carrying this T cell receptor (beta chain) came up a few times. Its antigen is not identified. For Graves' hyperthyroidism to be stable, ophthalmopathy could not progress within 18 months. Hyperthyroidism, newly diagnosed and lasting under 2 months, affected patients aged 18 to 65. The sample belongs to a study of T cells in Graves' hyperthyroidism and ophthalmopathy. Findings and limits, study-wide: A model of 13 V-J pairs discriminated ophthalmopathy from stable hyperthyroidism. Blood shared most expanded thyroid clonotypes above 0.001.

This CDR3 is built from 14 residues. V was clipped by 4 bases and J by 3 bases, with 10 bases between them. Germline CDR1 and CDR2: SEHNR and FQNEAQ (reference sequence). Amplification of TCR beta CDR3 regions used RNA as the template. The HTBI primer set served for first-round RT-PCR of the TCR CDR3. TCRdb analysed the multiplex PCR reads with MiXCR anew, one entry per CDR3 protein. The table includes about 590,000 distinct CDR3 sequences, approximately 14% detected once. Source material: blood. The sequence derives from a young woman with Graves' hyperthyroidism. The rearrangement joins TRBV7-9 to TRBJ1-5, with D possibly matching TRBD1 (5 bases). DNA for the CDR3: TGTGCCAGCAGCTGGGGGGGGAACAATCAGCCCCAGCATTTT. Translated, it gives CASSWGGNNQPQHF. Drawing the rest from reference TRBV7-9 and TRBJ1-5, the complete variable domain is DTGVSQNPRHKITKRGQNVTFRCDPISEHNRLYWYRQTLGQGPEFLTYFQNEAQLEKSRLLSDRFSAERPKGSFSTLEIQRTEQGDSAMYLCASSWGGNNQPQHFGDGTRLSIL.